This entry features one TCR beta chain sequence. Its target is unknown. TCRdb's table, derived via immunoSEQ multiplex PCR, lists solely in-frame clones and lacks some. The data hold about 530,000 clones, with 96% observed a single time. The entry originates in a study of shared clonotypes between healthy human individuals. Turning to the study itself: A couple of women and a few men aged 18 to 49 served as donors.

Findings of the study overall: Rarefaction showed that sequencing of sorted subsets was incomplete (despite large depth). Sampling covered blood only; tissue repertoires likely differ.

The CDR3 extends over 20 amino acids. The trim removed 2 bases at V and 0 bases at J, leaving 8 bases unmatched. Germline V lookup: CDR1 SGHRS, CDR2 YFSETQ. The sample consisted of naive CD4+ T cells sorted from blood. Subset denoted: CD45RA+ positively selected. The TCR comes from a woman in her 30s in good health. V is TRBV5-1 and J is TRBJ2-4; 16 bases are a match to TRBD2. CDR3 nucleotides: TGCGCCAGCAGCTTTGGAGGGACTAGCGGGAGGGATATAGCCAAAAACATTCAGTACTTC. It translates to CASSFGGTSGRDIAKNIQYF.